This T cell receptor (beta chain) was identified during a study of blood T cell repertoires in COVID-19. Overall study: COVID-19 samples from acute and convalescent phases originated in the United States, Italy and Spain. Nucleic acid was either cDNA or gDNA, and it came from T cells, B-cell-depleted T cells, or PBMCs.

Methods used by the authors: It was from reference gene primer amplification that nucleated cell counts were estimated. Assay used: immunoSEQ multiplex PCR; TCRdb lists only in-frame clones, some missing. V, J and clone size were drawn from that table, and D and trimming were deduced from the DNA. The sample has tens of thousands of clones, roughly four fifths seen once. Germline CDR1 and CDR2: SEHNR and FQNEAQ (reference sequence). This CDR3 has 17 residues. Trimming took 2 bases from V and 5 from J; bases not matched to a gene: 8. Sequencing input: peripheral blood. This clonotype was obtained from a man between 65 and 85 years old with acute or convalescent COVID-19. This sequence joins TRBV7-9 and TRBJ2-2; 10 nucleotides align to TRBD1. The CDR3 is CASSLPPGQGSTGELFF. DNA of the CDR3: TGTGCCAGCAGCTTACCTCCGGGACAGGGGAGTACCGGGGAGCTGTTTTTT.